The 27 T cell receptor beta chains presented below share a single source sample, sequenced in a study of blood T cells in healthy people across ages. The use of a sample-barcoded 5' primer and a J-beta primer mix characterized a second PCR of 7 to 11 cycles. TCRdb called the 5' RACE reads again in MiXCR, with one record for every CDR3 protein. The sample includes hundreds of thousands of distinct CDR3 sequences, under 40% of them seen just once. The sample consisted of blood. The source of these receptors is a man aged 18 to 30 in good health.

The J gene is TRBJ1-2, the V gene TRBV7-3; D is ambiguous. V was clipped by 5 bases and J by 4 bases, with 14 bases between them. CDR1 SGHTA and CDR2 FQGTGA come from the germline V gene. The length of the CDR3 is 14 residues. The CDR3 DNA sequence: TGTGCCAGCAGCCGGAGGGCGGGCCCCTATGGCTACACCTTC. It encodes CASSRRAGPYGYTF.

The CDR3 DNA sequence: TGTGCCAGCAGCCATTACAGAACGGGAGAGACCCAGTACTTC. Amino acid sequence: CASSHYRTGETQYF. V usage is TRBV3-1 and J usage is TRBJ2-5, with D unresolved. Trimming removed 3 bases from V and 4 bases from J, with 12 bases in between. The V gene's germline CDR1 is LGHDT and CDR2 YNNKEL (reference sequence). The CDR3 runs 14 residues.

This clonotype was detected only a few times. The CDR3 region has the DNA TGCGCCAGCCGGCCGTTTAGCGGGGGCCACACAGATACGCAGTATTTT. This sequence encodes CASRPFSGGHTDTQYF. The chain has TRBV5-1 and TRBJ2-3, with 9 nucleotides matching TRBD2. This CDR3 has 16 residues. Germline trimming cut 7 bases from V and 2 bases from J; bases unmatched to any gene: 11. Germline V CDR1 and CDR2: SGHRS, YFSETQ.

This chain joins TRBV7-9 and TRBJ1-2; D may be TRBD1 (6 bases). Trimming removed 4 bases from V and 9 bases from J, with 12 bases in between. Per germline, CDR1 SEHNR and CDR2 FQNEAQ (reference sequence). The CDR3 runs to 12 residues. CDR3 loop: CASSSDRRSYTF. The CDR3 DNA reads as TGTGCCAGCAGCTCGGACAGAAGAAGCTACACCTTC.

This clonotype was observed a handful of times. J is TRBJ2-5 and V is TRBV4-1; D might be TRBD2 (5 bases). Trimming took 1 base from V and 9 from J, leaving 18 bases between them. The CDR3 runs to 15 residues. Germline CDR1 reads MGHRA; CDR2 reads YSYEKL. This CDR3 is CASSQARTSVEPQYF. Written as DNA, the CDR3 is TGCGCCAGCAGCCAAGCCCGGACTTCTGTTGAGCCCCAGTACTTC.

This rearrangement joins TRBV4-2 to TRBJ1-2, with 8 bases fitting TRBD1. Germline CDR1 and CDR2: LGHNA and YNFKEQ. This CDR3 comprises 14 residues. After removal of 8 bases from V and 3 bases from J, the junction contained 8 bases not matched to a gene. The CDR3 DNA is TGTGCCAGCTTACCGACAGGGGTCCACTATGGCTACACCTTC. Protein sequence: CASLPTGVHYGYTF.

This clonotype was seen ten or more times. The J gene is TRBJ1-5, the V gene TRBV5-1; tentatively, D is TRBD1 (6 bases). The CDR3 is 14 residues long. Germline V gene data show CDR1 as SGHRS and CDR2 as YFSETQ. V was clipped by 0 bases and J by 7 bases, with 11 bases between them. The CDR3 region is CASSLEVGGQPQHF. In DNA, the CDR3 is TGCGCCAGCAGCTTGGAGGTGGGGGGCCAGCCCCAGCATTTT.

The chain carries TRBV12-3 or TRBV12-4 and TRBJ2-2, with a weak D call TRBD2 (6 bases). CDR3 length: 13 residues. Trimming cost V 9 bases and J 3 bases, with 11 bases left between them. The CDR3 region has the DNA TGTGCCAGTCGTCGGAGGGACACCGGGGAGCTGTTTTTT. Protein product: CASRRRDTGELFF.

V usage is TRBV20-1 and J usage is TRBJ1-5; unclear D gene. This CDR3 spans 16 amino acids. Per germline, CDR1 DFQATT and CDR2 SNEGSKA (reference sequence). The ends were cut back, 0 bases at V and 2 bases at J, with 14 bases in the middle. In nucleotides, the CDR3 is TGCAGTGCTAGAGATGGGCGTTTATTCGGCAATCAGCCCCAGCATTTT. Translating gives CSARDGRLFGNQPQHF.

The chain links TRBV4-3 to TRBJ2-5, with a possible D match to TRBD2 (5 bases). The CDR3 has 13 residues. Deletions cut 4 bases from V and 4 bases from J, with 10 bases between. Germline V gives CDR1 LGHNA, CDR2 YSLEER. The CDR3 DNA sequence: TGCGCCAGCAGCCCCCGGGAAGCAGAGACCCAGTACTTC. Translation gives CASSPREAETQYF.

This clonotype occurred a few times. The gene calls are TRBV20-1 and TRBJ2-5; D possibly matches TRBD1 or TRBD2 (5 bases each). The CDR3 loop spans 13 amino acids. Germline CDR1 DFQATT, CDR2 SNEGSKA (reference sequence). V lost 6 bases and J lost 4, with 15 bases in between. Written as DNA, the CDR3 is TGCAGTGCCCGGGATCCCCAGGGAGAGACCCAGTACTTC. Translation gives CSARDPQGETQYF.

This clonotype was picked up a small number of times. The chain joins TRBV7-9 to TRBJ2-3; D could derive from TRBD1 or TRBD2 (6 bases each). Germline V lookup: CDR1 SEHNR, CDR2 FQNEAQ (reference sequence). V was cut by 4 bases and J by 1 base, with 18 bases left in between. The CDR3 is made up of 17 amino acids. In DNA, the CDR3 is TGTGCCAGCAGCTCAGTGACTGGGGGGCTTGGCACAGATACGCAGTATTTT. Its translation: CASSSVTGGLGTDTQYF.

This clonotype showed up just a few times. The gene calls are TRBV20-1 and TRBJ1-1; D is unclear. Germline CDR1 is DFQATT and CDR2 is SNEGSKA (reference sequence). This CDR3 contains 12 residues. V was cut by 3 bases and J by 1 base, with 6 bases left in between. The CDR3 coding sequence is TGCAGTGCTAGTTCTGGGAACACTGAAGCTTTCTTT. This translates into CSASSGNTEAFF.

The sample holds a few counts of this clonotype. This chain links TRBV21-1 with TRBJ2-1; the tabulated D call, TRBD2, remains unverified against the DNA. TRBV21-1 is shown as a pseudogene. The CDR3 has 16 residues. CDR3: CASSKVLAASYNEQFF. In DNA, the CDR3 is TGTGCCAGCAGCAAAGTACTAGCGGCCTCCTACAATGAGCAGTTCTTC.

This clonotype was found a few times. The J gene is TRBJ2-3, the V gene TRBV7-6; TRBD1 or TRBD2 may be the D gene (5 bases each). V lost 3 bases to trimming and J lost 5 bases, with 9 bases between them. The CDR3 is 13 residues long. Germline values: CDR1 SGHVS, CDR2 FNYEAQ. Written as DNA, the CDR3 is TGTGCCAGCAGCTTGGGGACGGTAGATACGCAGTATTTT. It translates to CASSLGTVDTQYF.

This chain links TRBV12-3 or TRBV12-4 with TRBJ2-2; perhaps D is TRBD1 or TRBD2 (5 bases each). The CDR3 runs 14 residues. V lost 3 bases to trimming and J lost 2 bases, with 7 bases between them. The DNA of the CDR3 is TGTGCCAGCAGTTTGGGGGATAACACCGGGGAGCTGTTTTTT. Translation: CASSLGDNTGELFF.

The chain combines TRBV6-5 with TRBJ2-7; 7 positions agree with TRBD1. There are 15 residues in the CDR3. With V trimmed by 6 bases and J by 0 bases, 8 bases remained unmatched. Germline loops: CDR1 MNHEY, CDR2 SVGAGI. The CDR3 loop reads CASSTTGTDSYEQYF. The DNA for the CDR3 is TGTGCCAGCAGCACCACCGGGACAGACTCCTACGAGCAGTACTTC.

At least ten counts were recorded for this clonotype. This chain uses TRBV12-3 or TRBV12-4 with TRBJ1-1, with a tentative D call TRBD1 (6 bases). V lost 1 base to trimming and J lost 1 base, with 10 bases between them. The CDR3 extends over 15 amino acids. The CDR3 DNA reads TGTGCCAGCAGTTTAGAGGGGGGCGCGAACACTGAAGCTTTCTTT. This sequence encodes CASSLEGGANTEAFF.

V gene TRBV18 combines with J gene TRBJ2-5; 9 bases match TRBD2. CDR3 length: 16 residues. Germline CDR1 KGHSH, CDR2 LQKENI. J lost 2 bases, V lost 3 bases, and 7 bases had no gene match. This CDR3 reads CASSPTSGSPQETQYF. The CDR3 region has the DNA TGTGCCAGCTCACCGACTAGCGGTTCCCCTCAAGAGACCCAGTACTTC. Using reference TRBV18 and TRBJ2-5 for the parts outside the CDR3, the full variable domain is NAGVMQNPRHLVRRRGQEARLRCSPMKGHSHVYWYRQLPEEGLKFMVYLQKENIIDESGMPKERFSAEFPKEGPSILRIQQVVRGDSAAYFCASSPTSGSPQETQYFGPGTRLLVL.

The rearrangement links TRBV5-1 to TRBJ1-1, with D uncertain. Trimming removed 4 bases at V and 3 bases at J, with 13 bases between. Germline assignment: CDR1 SGHRS and CDR2 YFSETQ. This CDR3 is built from 14 residues. CDR3 region: CASSPLNTDTEAFF. The CDR3 DNA reads TGCGCCAGCAGCCCGCTGAACACTGACACTGAAGCTTTCTTT.

This clonotype has only a few counts. The chain couples TRBV4-3 to TRBJ2-1, with 9 positions matching TRBD2. The CDR3 length is 17 residues. The V gene end was trimmed by 8 bases and the J gene end by 7 bases; junction bases not matched to a gene: 18. Germline V CDR1 and CDR2: LGHNA, YSLEER. CDR3 sequence reads: CASAPQLAGAVTNEQFF. The CDR3 DNA sequence: TGCGCCAGCGCACCCCAGTTAGCGGGGGCCGTTACGAATGAGCAGTTCTTC.

A few counts support this clonotype. A read error may be the cause here, since a much bigger clone is one base away. The rearrangement uses TRBV7-9 and TRBJ2-1; D is possibly TRBD1 or TRBD2 (5 bases each). The J call may be in error: the DNA end matches TRBJ2-7 better. This CDR3 comprises 15 residues. CDR1 is SEHNR and CDR2 is FQNEAQ in the germline V gene (reference sequence). Here the CDR3 reads CASSTDRGSYNEQYF. In DNA form, the CDR3 reads TGTGCCAGCAGCACCGATCGGGGCTCCTACAATGAGCAGTACTTC.

This clonotype showed up many times. The gene calls are TRBV12-3 or TRBV12-4 and TRBJ2-7; D gene unclear. Trimming took off 5 bases at V and 1 base at J, with 9 bases between the two ends. The length of the CDR3 is 13 residues. This CDR3 is CASSPGGSYEQYF. CDR3 sequence (DNA): TGTGCCAGCAGTCCCGGCGGATCCTACGAGCAGTACTTC.

The chain links TRBV4-3 to TRBJ1-5; D is unresolved. The ends were cut back, 1 base at V and 11 bases at J, with 15 bases in the middle. Germline lookup yields CDR1 LGHNA and CDR2 YSLEER. The CDR3 contains 14 residues. CDR3 loop: CASSQGLDQETQHF. CDR3 nucleotides: TGCGCCAGCAGCCAAGGACTAGACCAAGAGACCCAGCATTTT.

This clonotype was counted a few times. The J gene is TRBJ2-2, the V gene TRBV4-1, with D possibly matching TRBD2 (5 bases). The CDR3 sequence is 16 residues long. Germline V lookup: CDR1 MGHRA, CDR2 YSYEKL. V dropped 2 bases and J dropped 1 base, with 11 bases sitting between them. CDR3 protein: CASSQPHEGNTGELFF. DNA of the CDR3: TGCGCCAGCAGCCAACCCCATGAGGGGAACACCGGGGAGCTGTTTTTT.

In its sample, this clonotype was seen a few times. The CDR3 reads CASGKTVNYGYTF. The CDR3 DNA reads TGTGCCAGCGGAAAGACAGTAAACTATGGCTACACCTTC. This sequence joins TRBV12-3 or TRBV12-4 and TRBJ1-2, with D maybe TRBD1 (5 bases). V was pared by 8 bases and J by 2 bases, with 12 bases between. CDR3 length equals 13 residues.

This chain joins TRBV15 and TRBJ2-1, with 8 positions matching TRBD2. Trimming took 0 bases from V and 7 from J; bases not matched to a gene: 14. Germline V lookup: CDR1 LNHNV, CDR2 YYDKDF (reference sequence). The CDR3 has 18 amino acids. The CDR3 DNA follows: TGTGCCACCAGCAGAGAACGTCGGGGGGGAGACCATAAAAATGAGCAGTTCTTC. Translated: CATSRERRGGDHKNEQFF.